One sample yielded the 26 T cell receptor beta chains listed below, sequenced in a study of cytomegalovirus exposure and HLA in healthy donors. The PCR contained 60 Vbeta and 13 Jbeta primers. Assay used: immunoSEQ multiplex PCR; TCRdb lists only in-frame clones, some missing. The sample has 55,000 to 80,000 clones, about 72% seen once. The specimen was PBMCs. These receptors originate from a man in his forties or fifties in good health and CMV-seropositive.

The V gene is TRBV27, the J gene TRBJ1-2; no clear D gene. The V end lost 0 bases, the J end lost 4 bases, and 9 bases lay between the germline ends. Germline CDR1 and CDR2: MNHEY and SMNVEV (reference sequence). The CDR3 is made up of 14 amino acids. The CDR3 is CASSLSPDSYGYTF. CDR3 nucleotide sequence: TGTGCCAGCAGTTTATCACCAGACTCCTATGGCTACACCTTC.

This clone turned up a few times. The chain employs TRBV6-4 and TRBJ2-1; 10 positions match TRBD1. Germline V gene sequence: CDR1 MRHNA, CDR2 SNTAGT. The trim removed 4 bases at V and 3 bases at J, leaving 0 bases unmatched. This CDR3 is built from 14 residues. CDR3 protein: CASSGTGGYNEQFF. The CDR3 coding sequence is TGTGCCAGCAGTGGGACAGGGGGCTACAATGAGCAGTTCTTC.

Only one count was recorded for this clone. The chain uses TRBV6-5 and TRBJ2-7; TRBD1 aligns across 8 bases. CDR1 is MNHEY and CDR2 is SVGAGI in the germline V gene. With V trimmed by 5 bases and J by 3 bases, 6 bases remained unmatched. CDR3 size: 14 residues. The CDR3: CASSEDRVGYEQYF. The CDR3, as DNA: TGTGCCAGCAGTGAGGACAGGGTTGGCTACGAGCAGTACTTC.

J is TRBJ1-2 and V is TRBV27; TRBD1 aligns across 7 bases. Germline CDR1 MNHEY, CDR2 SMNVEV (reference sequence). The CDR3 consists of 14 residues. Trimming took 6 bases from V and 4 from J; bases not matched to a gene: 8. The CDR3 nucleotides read TGTGCCAGCAGCGACAGGGCCCCCTCCTATGGCTACACCTTC. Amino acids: CASSDRAPSYGYTF.

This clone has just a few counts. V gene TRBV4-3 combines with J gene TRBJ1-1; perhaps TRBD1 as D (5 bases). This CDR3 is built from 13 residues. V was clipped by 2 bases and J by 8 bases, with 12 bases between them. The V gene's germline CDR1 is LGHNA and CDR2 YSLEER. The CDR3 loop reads CASSQLSGGEAFF. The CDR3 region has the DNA TGCGCCAGCAGCCAACTTTCGGGGGGAGAAGCTTTCTTT.

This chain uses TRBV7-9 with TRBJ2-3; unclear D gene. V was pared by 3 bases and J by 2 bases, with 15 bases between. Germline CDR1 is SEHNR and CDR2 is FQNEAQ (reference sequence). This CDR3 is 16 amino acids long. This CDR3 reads CASSFGDFRSTDTQYF. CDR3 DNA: TGTGCCAGCAGCTTTGGAGACTTCAGATCCACAGATACGCAGTATTTT.

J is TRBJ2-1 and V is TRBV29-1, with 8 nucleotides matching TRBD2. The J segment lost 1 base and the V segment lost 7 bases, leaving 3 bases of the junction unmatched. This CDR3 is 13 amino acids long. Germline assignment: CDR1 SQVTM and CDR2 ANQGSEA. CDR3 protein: CSAGGPSYNEQFF. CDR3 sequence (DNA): TGCAGCGCGGGGGGGCCATCCTACAATGAGCAGTTCTTC.

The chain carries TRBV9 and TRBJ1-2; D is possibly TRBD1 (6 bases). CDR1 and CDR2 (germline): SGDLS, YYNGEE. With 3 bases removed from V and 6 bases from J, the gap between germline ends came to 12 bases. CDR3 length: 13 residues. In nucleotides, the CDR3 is TGTGCCAGCAGCGCCTCGGCAGGGGATGGCTACACCTTC. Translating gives CASSASAGDGYTF. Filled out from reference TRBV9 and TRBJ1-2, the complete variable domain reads DSGVTQTPKHLITATGQRVTLRCSPRSGDLSVYWYQQSLDQGLQFLIQYYNGEERAKGNILERFSAQQFPDLHSELNLSSLELGDSALYFCASSASAGDGYTFGSGTRLTVV.

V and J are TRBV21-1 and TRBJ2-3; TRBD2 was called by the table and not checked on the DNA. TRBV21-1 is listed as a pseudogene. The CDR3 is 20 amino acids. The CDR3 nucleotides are TGTGCCAGCAGCAAAGCTCATAGGACTAGCGGGGAGCCTCCCACAGATACGCAGTATTTT. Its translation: CASSKAHRTSGEPPTDTQYF.

CDR3 loop: CASSKGAGNTIYF. In DNA form, the CDR3 reads TGTGCCAGCAGTAAGGGGGCTGGAAACACCATATATTTT. The chain employs TRBV6-5 and TRBJ1-3, with TRBD1 as a possible D gene (6 bases). V dropped 5 bases and J dropped 2 bases, with 7 bases sitting between them. The CDR3 contains 13 residues. Germline V gives CDR1 MNHEY, CDR2 SVGAGI.

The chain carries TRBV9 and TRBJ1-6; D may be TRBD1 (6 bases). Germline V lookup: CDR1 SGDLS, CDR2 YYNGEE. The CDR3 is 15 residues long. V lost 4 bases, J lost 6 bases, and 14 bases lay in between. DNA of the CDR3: TGTGCCAGCAGCTCCACAGGGAAGGGTAATTCACCCCTCCACTTT. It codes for CASSSTGKGNSPLHF.

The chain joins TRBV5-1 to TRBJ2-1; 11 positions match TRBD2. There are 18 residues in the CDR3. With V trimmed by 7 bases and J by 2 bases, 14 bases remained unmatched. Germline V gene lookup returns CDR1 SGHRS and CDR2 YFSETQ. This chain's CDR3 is CASLPGLADRQAYNEQFF. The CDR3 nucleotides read TGCGCCAGCTTGCCGGGACTAGCGGACCGACAGGCCTACAATGAGCAGTTCTTC.

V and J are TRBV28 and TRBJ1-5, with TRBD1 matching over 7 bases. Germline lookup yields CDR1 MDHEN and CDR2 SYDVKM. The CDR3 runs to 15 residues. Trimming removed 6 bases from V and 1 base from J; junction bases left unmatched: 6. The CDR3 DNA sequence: TGTGCCAGCAGGACCCGGGACAGAAGCAATCAGCCCCAGCATTTT. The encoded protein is CASRTRDRSNQPQHF.

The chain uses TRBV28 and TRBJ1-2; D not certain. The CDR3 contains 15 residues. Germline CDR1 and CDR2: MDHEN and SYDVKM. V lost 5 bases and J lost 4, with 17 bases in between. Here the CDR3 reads CASSPRVPRPYGYTF. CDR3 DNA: TGTGCCAGCAGTCCACGGGTCCCGAGGCCCTATGGCTACACCTTC.

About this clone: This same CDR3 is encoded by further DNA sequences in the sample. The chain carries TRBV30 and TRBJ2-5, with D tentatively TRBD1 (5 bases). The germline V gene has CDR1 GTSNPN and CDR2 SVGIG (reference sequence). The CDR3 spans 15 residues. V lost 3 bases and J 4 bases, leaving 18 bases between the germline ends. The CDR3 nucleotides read TGTGCCTGGAGACAGAAAGGGGCGGCCTTAGAGACCCAGTACTTC. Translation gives CAWRQKGAALETQYF.

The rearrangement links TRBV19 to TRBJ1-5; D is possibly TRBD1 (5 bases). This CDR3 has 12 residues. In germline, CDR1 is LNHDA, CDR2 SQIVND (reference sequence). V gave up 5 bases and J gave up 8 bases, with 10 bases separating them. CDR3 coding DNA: TGTGCCAGTAGTGTGGGGGGAAAGCCCCAGCATTTT. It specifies CASSVGGKPQHF.

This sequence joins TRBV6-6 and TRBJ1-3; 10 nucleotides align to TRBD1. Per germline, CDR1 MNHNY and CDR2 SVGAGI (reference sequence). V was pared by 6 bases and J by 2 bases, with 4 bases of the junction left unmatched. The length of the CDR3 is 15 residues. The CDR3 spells CASRAGTGAGNTIYF. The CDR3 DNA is TGTGCCAGCAGAGCCGGGACAGGGGCTGGAAACACCATATATTTT.

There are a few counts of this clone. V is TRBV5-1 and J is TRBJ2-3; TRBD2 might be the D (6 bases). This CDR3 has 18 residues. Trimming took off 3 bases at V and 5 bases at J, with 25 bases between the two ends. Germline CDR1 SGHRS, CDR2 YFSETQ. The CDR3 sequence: CASSSLPGGAVGGDTQYF. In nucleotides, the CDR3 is TGCGCCAGCAGCTCCCTCCCCGGGGGAGCCGTGGGGGGAGATACGCAGTATTTT.

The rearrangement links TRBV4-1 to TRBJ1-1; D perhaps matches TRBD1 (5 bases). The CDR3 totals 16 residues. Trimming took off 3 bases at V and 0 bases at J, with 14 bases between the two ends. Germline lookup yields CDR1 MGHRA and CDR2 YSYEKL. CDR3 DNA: TGCGCCAGCAGCCATCCACCCGACAGCATGAACACTGAAGCTTTCTTT. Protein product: CASSHPPDSMNTEAFF.

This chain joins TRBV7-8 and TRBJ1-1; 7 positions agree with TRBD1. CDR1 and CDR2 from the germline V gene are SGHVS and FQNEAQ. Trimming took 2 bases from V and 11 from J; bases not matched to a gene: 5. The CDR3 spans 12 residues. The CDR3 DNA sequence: TGTGCCAGCAGCTTAAGCACAGGGGACGCTTTCTTT. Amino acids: CASSLSTGDAFF.

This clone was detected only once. The CDR3 sequence: CASRMGLAGNAYEQYF. CDR3 sequence (DNA): TGTGCCAGCAGGATGGGACTAGCGGGGAACGCCTACGAGCAGTACTTC. The chain has TRBV2 and TRBJ2-7, with 13 bases aligning to TRBD2. Germline V gives CDR1 SNHLY, CDR2 FYNNEI. There are 16 residues in the CDR3. V dropped 6 bases and J dropped 2; count of bases not matched to a gene: 7.

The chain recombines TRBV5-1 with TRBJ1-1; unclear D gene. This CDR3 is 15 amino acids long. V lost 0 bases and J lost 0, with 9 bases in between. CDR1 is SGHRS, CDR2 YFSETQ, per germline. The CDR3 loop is CASSLAYRVNTEAFF. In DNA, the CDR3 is TGCGCCAGCAGCTTGGCTTACAGAGTGAACACTGAAGCTTTCTTT. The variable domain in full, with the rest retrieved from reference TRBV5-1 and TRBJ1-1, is KAGVTQTPRYLIKTRGQQVTLSCSPISGHRSVSWYQQTPGQGLQFLFEYFSETQRNKGNFPGRFSGRQFSNSRSEMNVSTLELGDSALYLCASSLAYRVNTEAFFGQGTRLTVV.

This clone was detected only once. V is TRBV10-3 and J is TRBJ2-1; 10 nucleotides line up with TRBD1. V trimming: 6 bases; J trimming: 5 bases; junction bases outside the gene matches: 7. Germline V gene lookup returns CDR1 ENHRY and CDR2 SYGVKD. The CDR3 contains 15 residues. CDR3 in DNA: TGTGCCATCAGACGACAGGGGGCGATCAACAATGAGCAGTTCTTC. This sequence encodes CAIRRQGAINNEQFF.

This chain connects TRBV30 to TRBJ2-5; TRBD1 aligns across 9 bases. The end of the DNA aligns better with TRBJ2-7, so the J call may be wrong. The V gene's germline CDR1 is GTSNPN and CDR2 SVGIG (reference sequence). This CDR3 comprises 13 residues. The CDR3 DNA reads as TGTGCCTGGGCCACAGGGGGCGAAAACGAGCAGTACTTC. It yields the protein CAWATGGENEQYF.

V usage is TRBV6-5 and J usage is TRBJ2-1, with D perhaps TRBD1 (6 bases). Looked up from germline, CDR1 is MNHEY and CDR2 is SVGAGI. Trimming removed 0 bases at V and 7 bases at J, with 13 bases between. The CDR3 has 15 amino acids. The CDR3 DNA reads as TGTGCCAGCAGTTACTCGGGGGCATTCCTAAATGAGCAGTTCTTC. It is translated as CASSYSGAFLNEQFF.

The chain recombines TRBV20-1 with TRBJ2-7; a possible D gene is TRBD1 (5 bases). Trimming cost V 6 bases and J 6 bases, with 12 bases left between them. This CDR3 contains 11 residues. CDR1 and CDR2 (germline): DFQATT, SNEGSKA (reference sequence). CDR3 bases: TGCAGTGCGGCGGACAATTCCGAGCAGTACTTC. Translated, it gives CSAADNSEQYF.